A selection of T cell receptor beta chains follows, all from one sample in a study of vaccination effects on CD4 cells after COVID-19. Only in-frame clones appear in the TCRdb table, and some are missing; sequencing was by immunoSEQ multiplex PCR. The sample lists 25,000 to 35,000 clones; about 72% were seen once. Antigens for these TCRs are unknown. The sample in question was CD4+ T cells from PBMCs cultured with a peptide pool, obtained before COVID-19 vaccination. The receptors derive from a human donor who had a prior SARS-CoV-2 infection. The CDR3 runs from the conserved cysteine through the conserved F or W. Rows may omit the clone size; those that give it use once, few, many or a size class.

CASSLVLRGGYGYTF | TRBV7-8 | -
CATQTIPTGANVLTF | TRBV5-1 | -
CASSVQGLPNSPLHF | TRBV5-1 | -
CASSQEIGFWETQYF | TRBV4-3 | -
CASRVWDRESVVRSGNTIYF | TRBV27 | few
CASSPGPGEKLFF | TRBV7-9 | -
CASRVGGPTYEQYF | TRBV2 | few
CATSDPGLAGGYNTGELFF | TRBV24-1 | -
CAWTVTDNSPLHF | TRBV30 | -
CASSKPQRQVLIYEQYF | TRBV21-1 | -
CASSLASYSGNTIYF | TRBV7-9 | -
CSASESRTHGYTF | TRBV20-1 | -
CASSVEGGGLSTDTQYF | TRBV9 | -
CASSLSPQETQYF | TRBV5-1 | -
CASSLAGGRTTGELFF | TRBV7-8 | -
CASSALAGTIDTQYF | TRBV5-1 | -
CASSPGTANHPLHF | TRBV18 | few
CASSSDTGVEAFF | TRBV7-2 | once
CASSQPTGNTEAFF | TRBV23-1 | -
CASSLRAGNQPQHF | TRBV6-5 | -
CASSLGGSNYGYTF | TRBV21-1 | -
CASSSWTAPGANVLTF | TRBV11-3 | -
CASSRSTALGGFTDTQYF | TRBV25-1 | -
CASSRRPGRILYEQYF | TRBV4-1 | -
CASSLRQGSGYTF | TRBV9 | -
CASSVGRWSSYEQYF | TRBV11-3 | -
CASSLGSGNFGANTIYF | TRBV5-1 | -
CASSRGGGSPLHF | TRBV3-1/TRBV3-2 | few
CASSLADRENEKLFF | TRBV6-5 | -
CASSRDRTSTDTQYF | TRBV2 | -
CASSRGRGYTF | TRBV12-3/TRBV12-4 | few
CAISGSGSRGYTF | TRBV10-3 | -
CASSFGVNNEQFF | TRBV7-3 | -
CRGDSNYGYTF | TRBV29-1 | -
CASSLGLNTEAFF | TRBV5-4 | -
CASSSPLAGEYNEQFF | TRBV7-7 | -
CAISESTGGNTEAFF | TRBV10-3 | -
CASRGTGNQPQHF | TRBV12-3/TRBV12-4 | -
CATSDPDRNYGYTF | TRBV24-1 | once
CASSPPQDRYGYTF | TRBV18 | few
CASRPGSGSGYEQYF | TRBV5-1 | -
CASSSNLVSDYGYTF | TRBV5-1 | -
CASSLNGRLHPTDTQYF | TRBV7-6 | -
CASSLGPRAGGVDGYTF | TRBV5-1 | -
CASSPRAGSEDYGYTF | TRBV18 | -
CAIRSGSSGANVLTF | TRBV10-3 | -
CASSRTSGSYSYEQYF | TRBV3-1/TRBV3-2 | -
CASSLDTDTQYF | TRBV5-4 | -
CASSRHVGTGGTGELFF | TRBV3-1/TRBV3-2 | few
CASSVDWDRDTDTQYF | TRBV9 | -
CASSDRTNYGYTF | TRBV7-9 | few
CAHERPGLEKLFF | TRBV30 | once